A selection of T cell receptor beta chains follows, all from one sample in a study of CD8 T cells in ankylosing spondylitis. TCRdb used MiXCR to reprocess the 5' RACE reads, holding one entry per CDR3 protein. The repertoire holds 200,000 or so distinct CDR3 sequences, with about 20% as singletons. Sequencing was performed on blood, either unsorted or a sorted T cell fraction (not recorded which). All receptors derive from a male donor under 30 with ankylosing spondylitis or in good health (not recorded which). CDR3s include the opening cysteine and the closing phenylalanine or tryptophan. A D gene is named only where the DNA matches it firmly. Rows give clone size only sometimes, using once, few, many, or a class for an expanded clone.

J | length | D | size | V | DNA | CDR3
TRBJ2-1 | 14 | NA | many | TRBV18 | TGTGCCAGCTCACCAGTCGCGTCCGGGACAGAGCAGTTCTTC | CASSPVASGTEQFF
TRBJ2-3 | 17 | NA | NA | TRBV6-4 | TGTGCCAGCAGTGCATCATCCGGGACAAGGGTCGGAGATACGCAGTATTTT | CASSASSGTRVGDTQYF
TRBJ1-1 | 15 | TRBD1 | NA | TRBV18 | TGTGCCAGCTCACCACGTCAGGGGGCGGGCACTGAAGCTTTCTTT | CASSPRQGAGTEAFF
TRBJ2-7 | 15 | NA | many | TRBV6-5 | TGTGCCAGCAGTTACAAGGCAGGGAGAGGATACGAGCAGTACTTC | CASSYKAGRGYEQYF
TRBJ2-3 | 16 | TRBD2 | many | TRBV4-2 | TGTGCCAGCAGCCAAGAAAGCGGGAGTCGCCCAGATACGCAGTATTTT | CASSQESGSRPDTQYF
TRBJ2-3 | 12 | NA | NA | TRBV29-1 | TGCAGCGTTGATGGACCCACAGATACGCAGTATTTT | CSVDGPTDTQYF
TRBJ1-5 | 15 | NA | many | TRBV12-3/TRBV12-4 | TGTGCCAGCAGTCCAGGGACGGATAGCAATCAGCCCCAGCATTTT | CASSPGTDSNQPQHF
TRBJ2-2 | 14 | TRBD1 | many | TRBV5-1 | TGCGCCAGCAGCTTCGGACAGGGGACCGGGGAGCTGTTTTTT | CASSFGQGTGELFF
TRBJ2-1 | 14 | TRBD2 | NA | TRBV20-1 | TGCAGTGCTAGGTTAGCGGGGGCCTACAATGAGCAGTTCTTC | CSARLAGAYNEQFF
TRBJ2-7 | 12 | TRBD1 | NA | TRBV29-1 | TGCAGCGTTGGGACAGGGGGCAACGAGCAGTACTTC | CSVGTGGNEQYF
TRBJ1-1 | 14 | TRBD1 | many | TRBV5-1 | TGCGCCAGCAGTAATCGACAGGGTTCAACTGAAGCTTTCTTT | CASSNRQGSTEAFF
TRBJ2-1 | 17 | TRBD1 | many | TRBV3-1 | TGTGCCAGCAGCCAAGAAGGCACAGGGGCCGGCTACAATGAGCAGTTCTTC | CASSQEGTGAGYNEQFF
TRBJ2-5 | 16 | TRBD1 | once | TRBV7-6 | TGTGCCAGCAGCTTAGGACTCGTACAGGGGCAAGAGACCCAGTACTTC | CASSLGLVQGQETQYF
TRBJ1-1 | 14 | TRBD1 | many | TRBV20-1 | TGCAGTGCTAGGGAGGGACAGGGGCTCGTTGAAGCTTTCTTT | CSAREGQGLVEAFF
TRBJ2-2 | 14 | NA | many | TRBV12-3/TRBV12-4 | TGTGCCAGCAAATCTCACAGGAGGGCCGGGGAGCTGTTTTTT | CASKSHRRAGELFF
TRBJ1-1 | 13 | NA | many | TRBV5-6 | TGTGCCAGCCGGGGCGTTGGGAACACTGAAGCTTTCTTT | CASRGVGNTEAFF
TRBJ1-1 | 14 | NA | many | TRBV7-9 | TGTGCCAGCAGCTTCAGGGAGGTACGGACTGAAGCTTTCTTT | CASSFREVRTEAFF
TRBJ2-7 | 15 | NA | many | TRBV12-3/TRBV12-4 | TGTGCCAGCAGTTTTTCCGTTGGATTTGCCTACGAGCAGTACTTC | CASSFSVGFAYEQYF
TRBJ1-2 | 14 | TRBD1 | few | TRBV7-6 | TGTGCCAGCAGTCCGGGACAGGGGGCGGAAGGCTACACCTTC | CASSPGQGAEGYTF
TRBJ2-2 | 15 | NA | many | TRBV9 | TGTGCCAGCAGCGTAGTTCAGGGGGGCCCCGGGGAGCTGTTTTTT | CASSVVQGGPGELFF
TRBJ2-5 | 16 | TRBD2 | many | TRBV7-2 | TGTGCCAGCAGCTACCCACCGGGACTAGGGGCGGAGACCCAGTACTTC | CASSYPPGLGAETQYF
TRBJ2-7 | 16 | NA | many | TRBV12-3/TRBV12-4 | TGTGCCAGCAGTCTGGGGGGGCTAGCGTATATCTACGAGCAGTACTTC | CASSLGGLAYIYEQYF
TRBJ2-5 | 14 | NA | many | TRBV12-3/TRBV12-4 | TGTGCCAGCAGCCCTCCCTTCGGCCAAGAGACCCAGTACTTC | CASSPPFGQETQYF
TRBJ2-7 | 11 | NA | many | TRBV27 | TGTGCCAGCAGTCGCGGTGCCGAGCAGTACTTC | CASSRGAEQYF
TRBJ2-1 | 15 | NA | NA | TRBV4-2 | TGTGCCAGCAGCCAAGGAAAGGCTAACTACAATGAGCAGTTCTTC | CASSQGKANYNEQFF
TRBJ2-3 | 15 | TRBD2 | NA | TRBV4-2 | TGTGCCAGCAGCCAAGAACTAGCGGGAGTAGATACGCAGTATTTT | CASSQELAGVDTQYF
TRBJ2-1 | 13 | NA | NA | TRBV29-1 | TGCAGCGTTGACAGCGGCTCCTACAATGAGCAGTTCTTC | CSVDSGSYNEQFF
TRBJ1-1 | 11 | TRBD1 | few | TRBV29-1 | TGCAGCGACTGGACAGGCACTGAAGCTTTCTTT | CSDWTGTEAFF
TRBJ2-7 | 14 | NA | many | TRBV7-9 | TGTGCCAGCAGCTTGGCGGGAATCTTAGACGAGCAGTACTTC | CASSLAGILDEQYF
TRBJ2-1 | 13 | TRBD1 | many | TRBV20-1 | TGCAGTGCCGGAAAGGGACAGGGAGTGGGGCAGTTCTTC | CSAGKGQGVGQFF
TRBJ1-1 | 14 | NA | many | TRBV5-1 | TGCGCCAGCAGCTTTGGGCCGGAGAACACTGAAGCTTTCTTT | CASSFGPENTEAFF
TRBJ2-3 | 14 | NA | many | TRBV6-5 | TGTGCCAGCAGAAAGCGACGGAGCACAGATACGCAGTATTTT | CASRKRRSTDTQYF
TRBJ2-7 | 15 | TRBD1 | NA | TRBV6-5 | TGTGCCAGCAGTTACACAAGGGACAGGGGTGGCGAGCAGTACTTC | CASSYTRDRGGEQYF
TRBJ2-1 | 19 | TRBD2 | few | TRBV7-9 | TGTGCCAGCAGTACTAGCGGGAGTAATGGTGGCCGTGGGTACAATGAGCAGTTCTTC | CASSTSGSNGGRGYNEQFF
TRBJ1-2 | 13 | NA | many | TRBV27 | TGTGCCAGCAGTTCAGTGGGGGGGGAAGGCTACACCTTC | CASSSVGGEGYTF
TRBJ2-7 | 15 | NA | many | TRBV2 | TGTGCCAGCACTAACCAGTGGCGGTTAGCCTACGAGCAGTACTTC | CASTNQWRLAYEQYF
TRBJ2-1 | 11 | NA | many | TRBV20-1 | TGCAGTGCCAAGAGGGGGGACTCTCAGTTCTTC | CSAKRGDSQFF
TRBJ2-3 | 12 | NA | many | TRBV5-1 | TGCGCCAGCAGCTTCGCCACAGATACGCAGTATTTT | CASSFATDTQYF
TRBJ2-1 | 16 | NA | many | TRBV3-1 | TGTGCCAGCAGCCAAGCTTCGGACTGGGATAACAATGAGCAGTTCTTC | CASSQASDWDNNEQFF
TRBJ2-2 | 13 | NA | many | TRBV9 | TGTGCCAGCGAGGGACTTCCCACCGGGGAGCTGTTTTTT | CASEGLPTGELFF
TRBJ2-1 | 15 | NA | NA | TRBV7-6 | TGTGCCAGCAGTCAATCAGGAAGGGGCGGCAATGAGCAGTTCTTC | CASSQSGRGGNEQFF
TRBJ1-1 | 15 | NA | few | TRBV7-6 | TGTGCCAGCAGCACTAGCCCGGGGACGAACACTGAAGCTTTCTTT | CASSTSPGTNTEAFF
TRBJ2-1 | 11 | NA | NA | TRBV29-1 | TGCAGCGGATTCAGTGACTACGAGCAGTTCTTC | CSGFSDYEQFF
TRBJ1-6 | 13 | NA | few | TRBV4-3 | TGCGCCAGCAGCCAAGATTGGGGGTCACCCCTCCACTTT | CASSQDWGSPLHF
TRBJ1-3 | 15 | NA | many | TRBV6-5 | TGTGCCAGCAGTTACTCAGGGGCTTCTGGAAACACCATATATTTT | CASSYSGASGNTIYF
TRBJ2-1 | 16 | NA | NA | TRBV7-6 | TGTGCCAGCAGCTTAGCGCTAGGGGGCTCCTACAATGAGCAGTTCTTC | CASSLALGGSYNEQFF